Listed here are 20 T cell receptor beta chains from one sample, sequenced in a study of T-cell memory formation after mild COVID-19. TCRdb reprocessed the 5' RACE reads with MiXCR, giving one entry per CDR3 protein. The sample shows roughly 300,000 distinct CDR3 sequences, 7.5% to 9.5% of them seen only once. Sequencing used PBMCs or a T cell subset sorted from them (not recorded which). The receptors come from a man aged 18 to 30 who had mild COVID-19 (a few samples of this study predate the infection). Cell type and time point are not known.

This clonotype was recorded many times. This chain links TRBV4-3 with TRBJ2-7; 7 bases map to TRBD2. Germline loops: CDR1 LGHNA, CDR2 YSLEER. This CDR3 contains 16 residues. Trimming at V came to 1 base and at J to 2 bases, leaving 8 bases not matched to a gene. CDR3 sequence: CASSQGGGTFTYEQYF. The CDR3 DNA follows: TGCGCCAGCAGCCAAGGGGGGGGGACTTTTACCTACGAGCAGTACTTC.

The V and J genes are TRBV5-5 and TRBJ2-6; D is possibly TRBD1 or TRBD2 (5 bases each). The CDR3 covers 17 residues. Germline V gene data show CDR1 as SGHKS and CDR2 as YYEKEE (reference sequence). The V gene lost 5 bases and the J gene lost 0 bases, with 15 bases spanning the gap. The CDR3 nucleotides read TGTGCCAGCAGATTAACCAGAGGGGCCTCTGGGGCCAACGTCCTGACTTTC. Translating it yields CASRLTRGASGANVLTF. The full variable domain, in which reference TRBV5-5 and TRBJ2-6 provide the parts outside the CDR3, is DAGVTQSPTHLIKTRGQQVTLRCSPISGHKSVSWYQQVLGQGPQFIFQYYEKEERGRGNFPDRFSARQFPNYSSELNVNALLLGDSALYLCASRLTRGASGANVLTFGAGSRLTVL.

The table lists this clonotype with a few counts. This chain connects TRBV5-4 to TRBJ1-2; 9 bases map to TRBD1. CDR1 is SGHNT, CDR2 YYREEE, per germline (reference sequence). V lost 6 bases, J lost 6 bases, and 6 bases stayed unmatched. The CDR3 is made up of 13 amino acids. Here the CDR3 reads CASTRQGVDGYTF. CDR3 DNA sequence: TGTGCCAGCACCAGACAGGGGGTTGATGGCTACACCTTC. Variable domain in full (rest from reference TRBV5-4 and TRBJ1-2): ETGVTQSPTHLIKTRGQQVTLRCSSQSGHNTVSWYQQALGQGPQFIFQYYREEENGRGNFPPRFSGLQFPNYSSELNVNALELDDSALYLCASTRQGVDGYTFGSGTRLTVV.

The chain carries TRBV12-3 or TRBV12-4 and TRBJ2-7; D is perhaps TRBD1 or TRBD2 (5 bases each). The CDR3 totals 13 residues. V dropped 3 bases and J dropped 5 bases, with 11 bases sitting between them. In DNA, the CDR3 is TGTGCCAGCAGTTTTGTTAGGGACCACGAGCAGTACTTC. Residues: CASSFVRDHEQYF.

This clonotype has just a few counts. The CDR3 DNA is TGTGCCAGCAGCTTAGCCGGTCGCAGCACTGAAGCTTTCTTT. It is translated as CASSLAGRSTEAFF. The chain joins TRBV7-8 to TRBJ1-1; D uncertain. CDR1 and CDR2 (germline): SGHVS, FQNEAQ. The CDR3 has 14 residues. V shed 0 bases and J shed 4 bases, with 9 bases lying between them.

For this clonotype: A much larger clone is a single base away; this may be a read error. The chain combines TRBV2 with TRBJ2-5; 10 nucleotides agree with TRBD1. With 8 bases clipped from V and 7 bases from J, the junction kept 10 bases outside the gene matches. Germline V gene data show CDR1 as SNHLY and CDR2 as FYNNEI. This CDR3 is built from 14 residues. The CDR3 bases are TGTGCCAGCCCCGGGACAGGGGCAAGGGGGACCCAGTACTTC. This codes for CASPGTGARGTQYF.

Points on this clonotype: This could be a read error, since a much larger clone is one nucleotide away. The rearrangement joins TRBV4-2 to TRBJ2-5; D is undetermined. This CDR3 is built from 12 residues. V lost 0 bases and J 7 bases, leaving 6 bases between the germline ends. In germline, CDR1 is LGHNA, CDR2 YNFKEQ. The CDR3: CASSQDSWTQYF. The CDR3 DNA follows: TGTGCCAGCAGCCAAGATTCATGGACCCAGTACTTC.

This clonotype was recorded many times. The V gene is TRBV11-2, the J gene TRBJ1-1; maybe TRBD1 (5 bases). The ends were cut back, 8 bases at V and 2 bases at J, with 15 bases in the middle. Germline CDR1 and CDR2: SGHAT and FQNNGV. The CDR3 totals 14 residues. The CDR3 DNA sequence: TGTGCCAGCGGGCGGGGCGGGATTAACACTGAAGCTTTCTTT. It yields the protein CASGRGGINTEAFF.

V usage is TRBV6-2 or TRBV6-3 and J usage is TRBJ1-5; a possible D gene is TRBD1 (5 bases). The CDR3 loop spans 14 amino acids. The germline V and J ends were trimmed by 4 bases and 4 bases, with 11 bases remaining between them. Germline assignment: CDR1 MNHEY and CDR2 SVGEGT. The CDR3 DNA follows: TGTGCCAGCAGTTTTTCCGGACATAATCAGCCCCAGCATTTT. It is translated as CASSFSGHNQPQHF.

This clonotype occurred many times. The chain is built from TRBV5-4 and TRBJ1-1; perhaps TRBD1 as D (5 bases). CDR1 is SGHNT, CDR2 YYREEE, per germline (reference sequence). Trimming pared 1 base from V and 5 bases from J, leaving 15 bases between. The CDR3 totals 15 residues. CDR3: CASSLFRRGWTEAFF. In nucleotides, the CDR3 is TGTGCCAGCAGCTTGTTCCGTCGGGGGTGGACTGAAGCTTTCTTT.

This clonotype was seen ten or more times. V gene TRBV2 combines with J gene TRBJ2-3; D unresolved. CDR1 and CDR2 (germline): SNHLY, FYNNEI. The CDR3 runs to 12 residues. With 2 bases removed from V and 5 bases from J, the gap between germline ends came to 5 bases. The chain's CDR3 is CASSELEDTQYF. The CDR3 region has the DNA TGTGCCAGCAGTGAACTGGAAGATACGCAGTATTTT. Combining the CDR3 with reference TRBV2 and TRBJ2-3 gives the whole variable domain EPEVTQTPSHQVTQMGQEVILRCVPISNHLYFYWYRQILGQKVEFLVSFYNNEISEKSEIFDDQFSVERPDGSNFTLKIRSTKLEDSAMYFCASSELEDTQYFGPGTRLTVL.

This clonotype was seen a handful of times. This chain links TRBV25-1 with TRBJ2-4, with TRBD1 matching over 9 bases. The germline V gene encodes CDR1 MGHDK and CDR2 SYGVNS. Trimming at V came to 3 bases and at J to 3 bases, leaving 6 bases not matched to a gene. This CDR3 contains 16 residues. The CDR3 DNA reads TGTGCCAGCAGTGATGGACAGGGGATAGGCAAAAACATTCAGTACTTC. As protein: CASSDGQGIGKNIQYF.

The V call is TRBV4-3, the J call TRBJ2-1; D is unresolved. The germline V and J ends were trimmed by 0 bases and 5 bases, with 5 bases remaining between them. The CDR3 contains 13 residues. From germline, CDR1 is LGHNA and CDR2 YSLEER. The CDR3 bases are TGCGCCAGCAGCCAAGAACTGCACAATGAGCAGTTCTTC. This encodes CASSQELHNEQFF.

In its sample, this clonotype was seen many times. This chain uses TRBV3-1 with TRBJ2-7; unclear D gene. The length of the CDR3 is 13 residues. V lost 4 bases and J lost 0, with 7 bases in between. From germline, CDR1 is LGHDT and CDR2 YNNKEL (reference sequence). The CDR3 DNA sequence: TGTGCCAGCAGCCTGTCGACCTCCTACGAGCAGTACTTC. As protein: CASSLSTSYEQYF.

The J gene is TRBJ2-7, the V gene TRBV11-2, with 7 bases that match TRBD2. J lost 3 bases, V lost 1 base, and 6 bases had no gene match. In germline, CDR1 is SGHAT, CDR2 FQNNGV. There are 15 residues in the CDR3. CDR3 bases: TGTGCCAGCAGCTTAGGGCAGGGAGGGCTCTACGAGCAGTACTTC. Residues: CASSLGQGGLYEQYF.

This chain links TRBV10-3 with TRBJ2-3; D may correspond to TRBD1 or TRBD2 (5 bases each). This CDR3 comprises 17 residues. Germline CDR1 reads ENHRY; CDR2 reads SYGVKD. V lost 2 bases and J 2 bases, leaving 17 bases between the germline ends. As DNA, the CDR3 is TGTGCCATCAGTGAGATTGTGGACACGGGATTCACAGATACGCAGTATTTT. This translates into CAISEIVDTGFTDTQYF.

This clonotype has a handful of counts. The chain carries TRBV7-2 and TRBJ2-2; no clear D. The CDR3 is 12 residues long. Trimming cost V 3 bases and J 6 bases, with 5 bases left between them. The V gene's germline CDR1 is SGHTA and CDR2 FQGNSA. CDR3: CASSFFSGELFF. In DNA, the CDR3 is TGTGCCAGCAGCTTCTTCTCCGGGGAGCTGTTTTTT.

V gene TRBV9 combines with J gene TRBJ2-3, with 8 nucleotides matching TRBD2. Germline loops: CDR1 SGDLS, CDR2 YYNGEE. V lost 3 bases, J lost 2 bases, and 8 bases stayed unmatched. This CDR3 is built from 16 residues. This chain's CDR3 is CASSDQAGVSTDTQYF. CDR3 nucleotide sequence: TGTGCCAGCAGCGACCAAGCGGGGGTATCCACAGATACGCAGTATTTT.

This sequence joins TRBV7-2 and TRBJ2-3; D gene unclear. The germline V gene encodes CDR1 SGHTA and CDR2 FQGNSA. V shed 1 base and J shed 3 bases, with 11 bases lying between them. The CDR3 is 15 residues long. The CDR3 loop reads CASSLEWARTDTQYF. The DNA for the CDR3 is TGTGCCAGCAGCTTAGAATGGGCTAGGACAGATACGCAGTATTTT. Filled out from reference TRBV7-2 and TRBJ2-3, the complete variable domain reads GAGVSQSPSNKVTEKGKDVELRCDPISGHTALYWYRQSLGQGLEFLIYFQGNSAPDKSGLPSDRFSAERTGGSVSTLTIQRTQQEDSAVYLCASSLEWARTDTQYFGPGTRLTVL.

There are a few counts of this clonotype. This rearrangement joins TRBV20-1 to TRBJ2-2; D gene ambiguous. The V end was cut by 1 base, the J end by 6 bases, with 6 bases between. Germline V gene data show CDR1 as DFQATT and CDR2 as SNEGSKA (reference sequence). This CDR3 region has 12 residues. The CDR3 DNA follows: TGCAGTGCTAGAGTTTGGTCCGGGGAGCTGTTTTTT. It specifies CSARVWSGELFF.